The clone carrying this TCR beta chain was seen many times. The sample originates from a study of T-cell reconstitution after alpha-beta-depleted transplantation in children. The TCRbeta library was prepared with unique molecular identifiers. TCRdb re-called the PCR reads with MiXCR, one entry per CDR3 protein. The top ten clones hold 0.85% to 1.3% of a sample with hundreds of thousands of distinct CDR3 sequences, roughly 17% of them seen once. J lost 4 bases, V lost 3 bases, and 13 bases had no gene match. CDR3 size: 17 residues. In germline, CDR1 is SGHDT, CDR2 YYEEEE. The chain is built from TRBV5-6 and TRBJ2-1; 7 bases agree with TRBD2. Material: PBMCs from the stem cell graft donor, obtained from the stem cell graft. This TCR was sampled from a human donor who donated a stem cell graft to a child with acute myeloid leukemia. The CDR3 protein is CASSSSFGSGVYNEQFF. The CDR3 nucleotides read TGTGCCAGCAGCTCGTCCTTCGGGAGCGGGGTTTACAATGAGCAGTTCTTC.